This T cell receptor (beta chain) derives from a study of PD-L1 blockade in urothelial cancer. Study-wide background: Blood analysis was done at 3 weeks (second dose) and 6 weeks after treatment began. T cells were recovered from blood samples at a median of approximately 150,000.

Note on this clone: Its antigen is not known.

Study results and limitations: Patients with durable benefit had greater blood expansion of tumor-associated TCR clones 3 weeks into treatment.

PCRs each included synthetic TCR analog templates spiked in. The data were produced by immunoSEQ multiplex PCR, yet TCRdb's version contains in-frame clones alone and is incomplete. Here the sample spans tens of thousands of clones, approximately 90% being singletons. The clonotype originates from a man aged 55 to 69 with urothelial cancer. The specimen comprised PBMCs, sampled around atezolizumab (anti-PD-L1) treatment.

CDR3 residues: CASSFDGAGGINEQFF. CDR3 nucleotides: TGTGCCAGCAGCTTCGATGGAGCGGGGGGGATCAATGAGCAGTTCTTC. The chain joins TRBV7-2 to TRBJ2-1, with 10 nucleotides matching TRBD2. The junction had 8 bases not matched to a gene; V was cut back by 3 bases and J by 6 bases. The germline gives CDR1 SGHTA, CDR2 FQGNSA. This CDR3 comprises 16 residues.